This TCR beta chain was identified during a study of T cell repertoires in aging, cancer and after chemotherapy. Overall study findings and caveats: Untreated cancer patients had significantly lower blood TCR diversity than age-matched healthy donors. In cancer patients, declining TCR diversity with age involved lost richness and lost evenness. In each cancer cohort, median generation probability increased across chemotherapy, suggesting thymic output rebounded. No conclusions about immunological memory after chemotherapy can be drawn from the repertoire data.

Trimming left V 0 bases short and J 0 bases short, with 10 bases between. The CDR3 extends over 15 amino acids. Germline CDR1 and CDR2: SGDLS and YYNGEE. TCR beta rearrangements were amplified from peripheral blood genomic DNA. A mixed TRB-A/B primer pool amplified rearranged TRB by multiplex touch-down PCR. One entry per CDR3 protein results from TCRdb running MiXCR on the multiplex PCR reads. The sample records about 2,500 distinct CDR3 sequences, roughly half being singletons. Comments on this clonotype: What it binds is unknown.

The chain links TRBV9 to TRBJ2-7; D is unclear. Specimen: blood. The receptor's source is a human donor with a blood cancer. The donor label of this sample is uncertain. DNA for the CDR3: TGTGCCAGCAGCGTAGGGCAGGACCGCTCCTACGAGCAGTACTTC. Protein sequence: CASSVGQDRSYEQYF.